Below are 7 T cell receptor beta chains sequenced from a single sample in a study of spatial heterogeneity in lung cancer. Stated time point: sample taken at primary tumor resection. TCRdb recomputed calls from the 5' RACE reads with MiXCR, one row per CDR3 protein. The sample holds over 45,000 distinct CDR3 sequences, roughly 5.7% seen once. Sequencing used PBMCs, obtained at surgery. These receptors were obtained from a male donor with early-stage non-small cell lung cancer.

This clonotype was picked up many times. This chain connects TRBV9 to TRBJ2-4; 7 bases are a match to TRBD2. V dropped 0 bases and J dropped 0; count of bases not matched to a gene: 6. The CDR3 sequence is 17 residues long. Germline loops: CDR1 SGDLS, CDR2 YYNGEE. The CDR3 nucleotides are TGTGCCAGCAGCGTAGGGATTAGCGGGCCAGCCAAAAACATTCAGTACTTC. It encodes CASSVGISGPAKNIQYF. The whole variable domain, remainder taken from reference TRBV9 and TRBJ2-4, is DSGVTQTPKHLITATGQRVTLRCSPRSGDLSVYWYQQSLDQGLQFLIQYYNGEERAKGNILERFSAQQFPDLHSELNLSSLELGDSALYFCASSVGISGPAKNIQYFGAGTRLSVL.

This clonotype occurred many times. This chain joins TRBV20-1 and TRBJ2-6; either TRBD1 or TRBD2 may fit D (6 bases each). The CDR3 spans 14 residues. The germline V gene encodes CDR1 DFQATT and CDR2 SNEGSKA (reference sequence). The V and J ends lost 6 bases and 4 bases respectively, with 13 bases between them. CDR3 in amino acids: CSAHRAGGANVLTF. The CDR3 DNA reads as TGCAGTGCGCACAGGGCGGGAGGGGCCAACGTCCTGACTTTC.

This clonotype has at least ten counts. The chain joins TRBV18 to TRBJ2-1, with 9 bases lining up with TRBD2. This CDR3 has 16 amino acids. V shed 4 bases and J 7 bases; nucleotides not matched to a gene: 11. Germline loops: CDR1 KGHSH, CDR2 LQKENI. The CDR3 is CASSLLAGVRGNEQFF. The DNA for the CDR3 is TGTGCCAGCTCACTCTTAGCGGGAGTAAGGGGGAATGAGCAGTTCTTC.

This clonotype was observed a few times. The chain uses TRBV6-2 or TRBV6-3 and TRBJ2-7; the match to TRBD1 covers 12 bases. V shed 8 bases and J 1 base; nucleotides not matched to a gene: 9. This CDR3 has 16 residues. Germline CDR1 and CDR2: MNHEY and SVGEGT. The DNA of the CDR3 is TGTGCCAGCCTACCCGGGACAGGGGGCGCTTCCTACGAGCAGTACTTC. The encoded protein is CASLPGTGGASYEQYF.

Ten or more counts support this clonotype. The genes are TRBV2 and TRBJ1-1; D call uncertain. Trimming took 6 bases from V and 2 from J, leaving 4 bases between them. This CDR3 spans 11 amino acids. CDR1 SNHLY and CDR2 FYNNEI come from the germline V gene. The CDR3 reads CASRGNTEAFF. The DNA for the CDR3 is TGTGCCAGCAGGGGAAACACTGAAGCTTTCTTT.

This clonotype was found many times. The J gene is TRBJ2-7, the V gene TRBV12-3 or TRBV12-4; 7 bases align to TRBD1. The CDR3 sequence is 12 residues long. The V and J ends lost 6 bases and 3 bases, in that order; junction bases with no gene match: 2. CDR3 in DNA: TGTGCCAGCAGCACAGGGGTCTACGAGCAGTACTTC. Translation gives CASSTGVYEQYF.

About this clonotype: Germline and junction disagree at one end, which may indicate a read error. The CDR3 bases are TGTGCTAGCAGCTTATCACCCCAGGAGACCCAGTACTTC. Translating it yields CASSLSPQETQYF. The chain carries TRBV7-7 and TRBJ2-5; unclear D gene. Germline CDR1 reads SSHAT; CDR2 reads FNYEAQ (reference sequence). CDR3 length: 13 residues.